The 9 T cell receptor beta chains below come from one sample, sequenced in a study of T cell changes during pregnancy in multiple sclerosis. TCRdb's copy holds only in-frame clones and misses some; the assay was immunoSEQ multiplex PCR. The sample lists 39,000 or so clones, roughly 93% occurring once. This specimen was CD8+ T cells from peripheral blood mononuclear cells, taken in the third trimester of pregnancy. The origin of the receptors is a female donor with multiple sclerosis, enrolled in a pregnancy study.

The V call is TRBV4-1, the J call TRBJ1-5, with D perhaps matching TRBD1 (5 bases). Trimming pared 4 bases from V and 3 bases from J, leaving 13 bases between. CDR3 length: 15 residues. Germline V gene data show CDR1 as MGHRA and CDR2 as YSYEKL. The DNA for the CDR3 is TGCGCCAGCAGCCCAGGGCCCGGAGACAATCAGCCCCAGCATTTT. This gives the protein CASSPGPGDNQPQHF.

The chain combines TRBV5-1 with TRBJ1-1, with D unclear. V was clipped by 6 bases and J by 7 bases, with 25 bases between them. Germline loops: CDR1 SGHRS, CDR2 YFSETQ. The CDR3 runs to 16 residues. CDR3 loop: CASTSRETYDRDEAFF. The CDR3 DNA follows: TGCGCCAGCACCTCCCGGGAGACCTACGACCGAGATGAAGCTTTCTTT.

This clone was seen once. The gene calls are TRBV10-3 and TRBJ2-3; D ambiguous. CDR3 length: 14 amino acids. Trimming shortened V by 3 bases and J by 4 bases, and 11 bases separated the two germline ends. Per the germline V gene, CDR1 is ENHRY and CDR2 is SYGVKD. In DNA form, the CDR3 reads TGTGCCATCAGTGATGAGTTGGTGTCAGATACGCAGTATTTT. Translated, it gives CAISDELVSDTQYF.

The rearrangement links TRBV5-4 to TRBJ2-1; possible D gene TRBD1, 6 bases. The CDR3 loop spans 14 amino acids. V lost 10 bases and J lost 0, with 14 bases in between. Germline V lookup: CDR1 SGHNT, CDR2 YYREEE (reference sequence). CDR3 sequence reads: CAGHVGGSYNEQFF. The DNA for the CDR3 is TGTGCCGGGCATGTAGGGGGCTCCTACAATGAGCAGTTCTTC.

J is TRBJ2-7 and V is TRBV14; no reliable D call. Germline lookup yields CDR1 SGHDN and CDR2 FVKESK. The CDR3 runs to 13 residues. Trimming shortened V by 4 bases and J by 2 bases, and 9 bases separated the two germline ends. Here the CDR3 reads CASSPLNPYEQYF. The CDR3 nucleotides read TGTGCCAGCAGCCCACTAAATCCCTACGAGCAGTACTTC.

This clone appeared a few times. The chain employs TRBV7-8 and TRBJ2-7, with a tentative D call TRBD2 (6 bases). The CDR3 has 13 amino acids. Germline assignment: CDR1 SGHVS and CDR2 FQNEAQ. Trimming stripped 1 base from V and 7 bases from J, with 11 bases between. Here the CDR3 DNA reads TGTGCCAGCAGCTTAGGGGGGGAGAGAGAGCAGTACTTC. It translates to CASSLGGEREQYF. The whole variable domain, filled in from reference TRBV7-8 and TRBJ2-7, reads GAGVSQSPRYKVAKRGQDVALRCDPISGHVSLFWYQQALGQGPEFLTYFQNEAQLDKSGLPSDRFFAERPEGSVSTLKIQRTQQEDSAVYLCASSLGGEREQYFGPGTRLTVT.

The V and J genes are TRBV11-1 and TRBJ1-5; a possible D gene is TRBD1 (6 bases). CDR3 length equals 13 residues. Trimming left V 5 bases short and J 7 bases short, with 12 bases between. Germline CDR1 SGHAT, CDR2 FQDESV (reference sequence). The CDR3 DNA reads as TGTGCCAGCAGCGAGAACACAGGGCAGCCCCAGCATTTT. Its protein is CASSENTGQPQHF.

The rearrangement joins TRBV7-9 to TRBJ1-2, with a weak D call TRBD1 (6 bases). The V and J ends lost 9 bases and 2 bases respectively, with 10 bases between them. Germline loops: CDR1 SEHNR, CDR2 FQNEAQ (reference sequence). The CDR3 extends over 12 amino acids. The CDR3 here is CASQDSNYGYTF. The CDR3 DNA reads TGTGCCAGTCAGGACAGCAACTATGGCTACACCTTC.

This clone was recorded only once. The chain uses TRBV29-1 and TRBJ1-2; TRBD1 aligns across 9 bases. Germline CDR1 and CDR2: SQVTM and ANQGSEA. This CDR3 region has 17 residues. V lost 4 bases and J lost 3; bases outside the gene matches: 15. CDR3 sequence (DNA): TGCAGCGTTGTTAATCCTGACAGGGGGGGTCTTGACTATGGCTACACCTTC. It translates to CSVVNPDRGGLDYGYTF.